There are a few counts of the clone carrying this T cell receptor beta chain. As yet, its antigen is unknown. Unmatched junction bases numbered 11, after V lost 8 bases and J lost 2 bases. Germline V gene data show CDR1 as MNHNY and CDR2 as SVGAGI (reference sequence). This CDR3 contains 15 residues. The data were obtained in a study of beta chain features in type 1 diabetes. Expressed TCRB transcripts were sequenced, since all the RNA that had been isolated was reverse transcribed. Naive, central memory and regulatory T cell samples yielded about 4 million reads on average. Using immunoSEQ multiplex PCR, the repertoire was profiled, and TCRdb retains in-frame clones only, with some absent. The sample has 640,000 or so clones, 11% to 15% seen once. Findings and caveats of the study: When cDNA is sequenced, cells with high TCR expression could be over-represented. Compared with healthy donors, patients appeared to share more similar naive, central memory and regulatory TCRB repertoires. Type 1 diabetes patients had moderately but significantly shorter TCRB CDR3s in all four CD4+ subsets.

Isolation of CD4+ naive, central memory, regulatory and stem cell-like memory cells was achieved by sorting via CD45RO/CCR7/CD25/CD127/CD95/CD27. The sequencing input was naive CD4+ T cells from blood. The gene calls are TRBV6-6 and TRBJ2-7; 8 nucleotides agree with TRBD1. This clonotype was obtained from a man between 18 and 35 years old with type 1 diabetes. CDR3 bases: TGTGCCAGCCGCTGGAGCTGGACAGGGACCTACGAGCAGTACTTC. Translation: CASRWSWTGTYEQYF.